The TCR beta chain described here comes from a study of T cells in Graves' hyperthyroidism and ophthalmopathy. The source material, RNA transcripts, was used to amplify TCR beta CDR3 regions. TCR CDR3 underwent first-round RT-PCR with the HTBI primer set. TCRdb reprocessed the multiplex PCR reads via MiXCR and lists one record per CDR3 protein. The sample contains hundreds of thousands of distinct CDR3 sequences, roughly 15% of which appear only once. This clonotype came up many times. The CDR3 has 14 residues. Germline loops: CDR1 DFQATT, CDR2 SNEGSKA (reference sequence). Trimming took 1 base from V and 2 from J; bases not matched to a gene: 4.

The receptor comes from a young man with Graves' ophthalmopathy. The chain combines TRBV20-1 with TRBJ2-7; 8 nucleotides line up with TRBD1. Sequences were obtained from blood. The CDR3 sequence: CSARVTGETYEQYF. CDR3 nucleotides: TGCAGTGCTAGAGTGACAGGGGAGACCTACGAGCAGTACTTC.